The clone carrying this T cell receptor (beta chain) was counted many times. Its specificity is not known. TCRdb independently ran MiXCR on the RT-PCR reads; one entry per CDR3 protein. In the table there are around 200,000 distinct CDR3 sequences, around 9% of which are singletons. This entry comes from a study of response to subunit inactivated influenza vaccine. Whole-study results and caveats: New T cells are recruited in small numbers by each seasonal influenza vaccination, according to the authors' suggestion.

The TCR comes from a man aged 45-60 years who received an inactivated influenza vaccine. The sample here was non-naive T cells sorted from PBMCs, taken on the day of vaccination.

This CDR3 is CASSYLAGDSYEQYF. DNA of the CDR3: TGCGCCAGCAGTTACCTAGCGGGAGATTCCTACGAGCAGTACTTC. The rearrangement uses TRBV5-1 and TRBJ2-7; TRBD2 agrees at 10 bases. The junction had 6 bases not matched to a gene; V was cut back by 5 bases and J by 1 base. This CDR3 has 15 amino acids. Germline V lookup: CDR1 SGHRS, CDR2 YFSETQ.